Listed here is a single TCR beta chain. Its matching antigen is unknown. There are 15 residues in the CDR3. Trimming removed 6 bases from V and 2 bases from J, with 17 bases in between. Germline V gene lookup returns CDR1 SNHLY and CDR2 FYNNEI. This entry is derived from a study of lymphopenia after photon versus proton radiotherapy. The table came from immunoSEQ multiplex PCR; TCRdb's copy has only in-frame clones and leaves some out. This sample has tens of thousands of clones, with approximately 88% found just once. Study-level results: After the lymphocyte nadir, photon-treated repertoires showed oligoclonal expansion, especially of CD8+ Temra cells.

Sequences were derived from peripheral blood, sampled from a patient treated with proton-based radiotherapy. This sequence joins TRBV2 and TRBJ2-7; either TRBD1 or TRBD2 may fit D (5 bases each). The clonotype was recovered from a man between 60 and 70 years old with pancreatic cancer. CDR3 amino acids: CASRDLGRAAYEQYF. The CDR3 nucleotides read TGTGCCAGCAGGGACCTGGGACGGGCTGCCTACGAGCAGTACTTC.